These T cell receptor beta chains were read from a single sample in a study of spatial heterogeneity in lung cancer. A single record per CDR3 protein comes from TCRdb applying MiXCR to the 5' RACE reads. The top ten hold 7.2% of the sample, which has 60,000 to 90,000 distinct CDR3 sequences, about an eighth seen once. This specimen consisted of PBMCs, obtained at surgery. Receptors originate from a male donor with early-stage non-small cell lung cancer. Each CDR3 is given with its conserved first and last residue. Fields, in order: D gene, clone size, J gene, V gene, CDR3 protein, CDR3 DNA. A D gene is named only where the DNA matches it firmly. Clone sizes are given selectively: once, few, many, or a class where the clone is expanded.

>.|few|TRBJ2-2|TRBV5-1
CASSGQGGTGELFF
TGCGCCAGCAGCGGCCAGGGAGGCACCGGGGAGCTGTTTTTT
>TRBD2|many|TRBJ2-7|TRBV5-1
CASRLAPASYEQYF
TGCGCCAGCCGACTAGCGCCCGCCTCCTACGAGCAGTACTTC
>TRBD2|many|TRBJ2-3|TRBV5-1
CASSFGPAGGTDTQYF
TGCGCCAGCAGCTTTGGGCCAGCGGGGGGCACAGATACGCAGTATTTT
>.|few|TRBJ1-3|TRBV7-2
CASSLSGGENTIYF
TGTGCCAGCAGCTTAAGCGGGGGCGAAAACACCATATATTTT
>TRBD2|many|TRBJ2-6|TRBV27
CASSPIPPGLAGRAGANVLTF
TGTGCCAGCAGTCCCATTCCTCCGGGACTAGCGGGAAGGGCTGGGGCCAACGTCCTGACTTTC
>TRBD1|.|TRBJ2-7|TRBV6-5
CASRWTGSNEQYF
TGTGCCAGCAGGTGGACAGGGTCTAACGAGCAGTACTTC
>.|.|TRBJ1-2|TRBV12-3/TRBV12-4
CASSFNRIEEGYTF
TGTGCCAGCAGTTTTAACAGGATTGAGGAAGGCTACACCTTC
>TRBD1|.|TRBJ2-2|TRBV10-3
CAISELGGANTGELFF
TGTGCCATCAGTGAGTTAGGGGGCGCGAACACCGGGGAGCTGTTTTTT
>.|.|TRBJ2-7|TRBV18
CASSPNTGTGYEQYF
TGTGCCAGCTCACCTAATACCGGGACTGGCTACGAGCAGTACTTC
>TRBD2|few|TRBJ2-3|TRBV7-2
CASSKLSGRGTDTQYF
TGTGCCAGCAGCAAACTAAGCGGGAGAGGCACAGATACGCAGTATTTT
>TRBD1|few|TRBJ2-7|TRBV2
CASKRDRAAYEQYF
TGTGCCAGCAAAAGGGACAGGGCCGCCTACGAGCAGTACTTC
>TRBD1|.|TRBJ1-1|TRBV20-1
CSVRTGDEYTEAFF
TGCAGTGTTCGAACAGGGGATGAGTACACTGAAGCTTTCTTT
>TRBD1|few|TRBJ1-1|TRBV4-1
CASSRDQTGSTEAFF
TGCGCCAGCAGCCGAGACCAGACAGGGAGCACTGAAGCTTTCTTT
>.|few|TRBJ2-1|TRBV6-1
CASSHRSSYNEQFF
TGTGCCAGCAGCCACAGGAGCTCCTACAATGAGCAGTTCTTC
>.|few|TRBJ1-1|TRBV4-1
CASSPSLGWANTEAFF
TGCGCCAGCAGCCCAAGCCTGGGCTGGGCGAACACTGAAGCTTTCTTT
>TRBD1|many|TRBJ1-2|TRBV10-3
CAMRGQATPGNYGYTF
TGTGCCATGCGGGGACAGGCCACGCCAGGGAACTATGGCTACACCTTC
>.|few|TRBJ1-2|TRBV29-1
CSVGGLVDYGYTF
TGCAGCGTGGGGGGACTGGTAGACTATGGCTACACCTTC
>.|.|TRBJ1-4|TRBV13
CASSPRPGEKLFF
TGTGCCAGCAGCCCCCGGCCTGGGGAAAAACTGTTTTTT
>.|many|TRBJ2-5|TRBV4-3
CASSQDGQPQETQYF
TGCGCCAGCAGCCAAGATGGACAGCCCCAAGAGACCCAGTACTTC
>.|few|TRBJ2-7|TRBV7-9
CASSLVQPSYEQYF
TGTGCCAGCAGCTTAGTACAGCCCTCCTACGAGCAGTACTTC
>.|.|TRBJ2-7|TRBV28
CASSLEAGLLNEQYF
TGTGCCAGCAGTTTAGAGGCAGGGCTGTTAAACGAGCAGTACTTC
>.|.|TRBJ1-1|TRBV9
CASSVEGLTEAFF
TGTGCCAGCAGCGTAGAAGGCCTCACTGAAGCTTTCTTT
>.|many|TRBJ2-1|TRBV4-1
CASSSGTGSRYNEQFF
TGCGCCAGCAGCAGCGGGACAGGTTCCCGTTACAATGAGCAGTTCTTC
>.|few|TRBJ1-1|TRBV27
CASSLQGHFAGTEAFF
TGTGCCAGCAGTTTGCAGGGGCACTTCGCGGGCACTGAAGCTTTCTTT
>TRBD1|.|TRBJ1-2|TRBV5-1
CASSLGGTANGYTF
TGCGCCAGCAGCTTGGGAGGGACAGCCAATGGCTACACCTTC
>TRBD2|.|TRBJ2-7|TRBV7-2
CASSSTSGSYEQYF
TGTGCCAGCAGCTCCACTAGCGGGAGCTACGAGCAGTACTTC
>.|few|TRBJ2-1|TRBV5-1
CASSLLPGYNEQFF
TGCGCCAGCAGCTTACTCCCAGGTTACAATGAGCAGTTCTTC
>TRBD1|many|TRBJ1-5|TRBV19
CASSDRGMGNQPQHF
TGTGCCAGTAGCGACAGGGGAATGGGCAATCAGCCCCAGCATTTT
>TRBD1|many|TRBJ1-3|TRBV5-1
CASSLQGASGNTIYF
TGCGCCAGCAGCTTACAGGGGGCGTCTGGAAACACCATATATTTT
>.|.|TRBJ2-3|TRBV4-1
CASSQFPSGGRADTQYF
TGCGCCAGCAGCCAGTTCCCTTCGGGGGGCAGGGCAGATACGCAGTATTTT
>.|few|TRBJ1-1|TRBV3-1
CASSQTNTEAFF
TGTGCCAGCAGCCAAACTAACACTGAAGCTTTCTTT
>.|many|TRBJ1-2|TRBV5-1
CASSLERGGAGGYTF
TGCGCCAGCAGCTTGGAGCGCGGAGGGGCCGGGGGCTACACCTTC
>.|few|TRBJ2-5|TRBV5-1
CASSSMIGGAETQYF
TGCGCCAGCAGCTCAATGATCGGTGGGGCAGAGACCCAGTACTTC
>.|.|TRBJ2-5|TRBV11-1
CASSPLWTVRAQYF
TGTGCCAGCAGCCCCCTCTGGACTGTTCGGGCCCAGTACTTC
>.|many|TRBJ2-1|TRBV21-1
CASSKDGTSGRFTYNEQFF
TGTGCCAGCAGCAAAGACGGGACTAGCGGGAGATTCACCTACAATGAGCAGTTCTTC
>.|many|TRBJ2-1|TRBV2
CASSVGGSGEALF
TGTGCCAGCAGTGTCGGCGGGTCCGGGGAGGCCCTCTTC
>.|.|TRBJ1-3|TRBV12-3/TRBV12-4
CASSLLNGNTIYF
TGTGCCAGCAGTTTACTCAACGGGAACACCATATATTTT
>.|many|TRBJ1-6|TRBV5-5
CASSRSGLESSYNSPLHF
TGTGCCAGCAGCCGGTCGGGCCTCGAGAGCTCCTATAATTCACCCCTCCACTTT
>TRBD1|.|TRBJ2-6|TRBV4-1
CASSQEGQEVTGANVLTF
TGCGCCAGCAGCCAAGAAGGACAGGAAGTAACTGGGGCCAACGTCCTGACTTTC
>.|few|TRBJ2-1|TRBV29-1
CSVRAWNEQFF
TGCAGCGTCCGGGCCTGGAATGAGCAGTTCTTC
>.|.|TRBJ2-7|TRBV6-6
CASSRGPYEQYF
TGTGCCAGCAGTCGGGGGCCCTACGAGCAGTACTTC
>.|.|TRBJ1-4|TRBV19
CASSVTVGYEKLFF
TGTGCCAGTAGTGTGACGGTTGGGTACGAAAAACTGTTTTTT
>TRBD1|.|TRBJ1-1|TRBV12-3/TRBV12-4
CASSLPGQGGTEAFF
TGTGCCAGCAGTTTACCGGGACAGGGGGGCACTGAAGCTTTCTTT
>.|few|TRBJ2-5|TRBV11-2
CASSLSQPWGETQYF
TGTGCCAGCAGCTTGTCGCAACCCTGGGGGGAGACCCAGTACTTC
>.|few|TRBJ2-2|TRBV29-1
CSVRIGGSDTGELFF
TGCAGCGTTCGTATCGGCGGTTCGGACACCGGGGAGCTGTTTTTT
>TRBD2|.|TRBJ2-1|TRBV4-1
CASSQDPGLAGGSYNEQFF
TGCGCCAGCAGCCAAGATCCGGGACTAGCGGGAGGCTCCTACAATGAGCAGTTCTTC